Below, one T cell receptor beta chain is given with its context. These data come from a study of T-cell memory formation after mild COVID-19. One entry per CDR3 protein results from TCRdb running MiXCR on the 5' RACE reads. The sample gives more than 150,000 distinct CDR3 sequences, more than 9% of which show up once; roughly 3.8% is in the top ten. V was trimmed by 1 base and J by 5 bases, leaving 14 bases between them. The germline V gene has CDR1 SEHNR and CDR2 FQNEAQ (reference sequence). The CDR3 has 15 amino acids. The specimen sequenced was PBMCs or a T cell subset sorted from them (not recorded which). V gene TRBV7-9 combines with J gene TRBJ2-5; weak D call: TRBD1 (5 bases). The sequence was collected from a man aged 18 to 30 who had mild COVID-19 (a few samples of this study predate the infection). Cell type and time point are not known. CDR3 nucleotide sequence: TGTGCCAGCAGCTTAGGCAGACAGCTAGATGAGACCCAGTACTTC. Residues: CASSLGRQLDETQYF. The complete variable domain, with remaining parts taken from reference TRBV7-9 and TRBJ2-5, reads DTGVSQNPRHKITKRGQNVTFRCDPISEHNRLYWYRQTLGQGPEFLTYFQNEAQLEKSRLLSDRFSAERPKGSFSTLEIQRTEQGDSAMYLCASSLGRQLDETQYFGPGTRLLVL.